This T cell receptor beta chain was sequenced in a study of T cell repertoires in cytomegalovirus infection. As for the study in general: CMV infection and matching HLA type were both indicated by public TCR beta signatures.

In this sample, this clonotype turned up a few times. The antigen remains undetermined. The germline CDR1 and CDR2 sequences are MNHEY and SVGEGT. The CDR3 consists of 15 residues. V shed 6 bases, J shed 0 bases, and the junction held 8 bases outside the gene matches. General study points: Summed frequency of public TCR beta families distinguished CMV carriers with the relevant HLA.

Each CDR3 protein is one row after TCRdb ran MiXCR on the reads. The sample includes hundreds of thousands of distinct CDR3 sequences, 9.5% of them seen just once. The chain recombines TRBV6-2 or TRBV6-3 with TRBJ2-7; 7 bases are shared with TRBD2. This clonotype was sampled from a human donor in good health (CMV status not recorded). Some clones in this sample may be carry-over from other donors' samples. The material sequenced was PBMCs. The CDR3 DNA follows: TGTGCCAGCAGACCCTTAGCGGGTGGCTCCTACGAGCAGTACTTC. The encoded protein is CASRPLAGGSYEQYF.